This T cell receptor (beta chain) was recorded in a study of T cell changes during pregnancy in multiple sclerosis. The germline gives CDR1 MDHEN, CDR2 SYDVKM. The CDR3 is made up of 15 amino acids. The J segment lost 2 bases and the V segment lost 4 bases, leaving 7 bases of the junction unmatched. TCRdb's table, derived via immunoSEQ multiplex PCR, lists solely in-frame clones and lacks some. The top ten clones hold around 0.25% of a sample with roughly 49,000 clones, 80% to 95% of them seen once. This TCR was recovered from a female donor with multiple sclerosis, enrolled in a pregnancy study. This specimen was CD4+ T cells from peripheral blood mononuclear cells, taken in the second trimester of pregnancy. The chain uses TRBV28 and TRBJ1-1; the match to TRBD1 covers 7 bases. CDR3 in DNA: TGTGCCAGCAGTTCGGGAGGGACAGTTAACACTGAAGCTTTCTTT. Protein product: CASSSGGTVNTEAFF.